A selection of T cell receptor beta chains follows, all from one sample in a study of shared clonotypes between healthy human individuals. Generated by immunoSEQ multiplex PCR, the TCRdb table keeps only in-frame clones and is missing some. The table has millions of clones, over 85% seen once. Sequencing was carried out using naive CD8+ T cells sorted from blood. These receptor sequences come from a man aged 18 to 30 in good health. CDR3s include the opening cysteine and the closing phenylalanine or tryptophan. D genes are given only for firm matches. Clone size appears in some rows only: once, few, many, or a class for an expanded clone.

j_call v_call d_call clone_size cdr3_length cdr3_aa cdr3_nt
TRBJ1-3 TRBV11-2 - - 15 CASSPGPGQGNTIYF TGTGCCAGCAGCCCCGGGCCAGGGCAAGGAAACACCATATATTTT
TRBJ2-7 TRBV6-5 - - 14 CASSYSAGSGEQYF TGTGCCAGCAGTTACTCGGCGGGATCAGGCGAGCAGTACTTC
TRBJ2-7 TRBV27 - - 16 CASSPSLGGQTYEQYF TGTGCCAGCAGTCCATCCCTTGGGGGACAAACCTACGAGCAGTACTTC
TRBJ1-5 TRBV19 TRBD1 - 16 CASSNTPQGLEQPQHF TGTGCCAGTAGCAACACCCCACAGGGGCTTGAACAGCCCCAGCATTTT
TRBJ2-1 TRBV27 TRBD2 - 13 CASSREGVYEQFF TGTGCCAGCAGTCGGGAGGGAGTTTATGAGCAGTTCTTC
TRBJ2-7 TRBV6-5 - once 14 CASSYTRDRNEQYF TGTGCCAGCAGTTATACTCGTGATAGGAACGAGCAGTACTTC
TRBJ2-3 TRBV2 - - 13 CASRTTGTDTQYF TGTGCCAGCAGGACGACAGGCACAGATACGCAGTATTTT
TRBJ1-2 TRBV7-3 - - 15 CASSPDSSPNYGYTF TGTGCCAGCAGCCCCGACAGTTCCCCTAACTATGGCTACACCTTC
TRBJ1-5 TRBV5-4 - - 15 CASSLGVMGNQPQHF TGTGCCAGCAGCTTGGGGGTAATGGGCAATCAGCCCCAGCATTTT
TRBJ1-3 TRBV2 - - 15 CASSEGPESGNTIYF TGTGCCAGCAGTGAAGGGCCCGAGTCTGGAAACACCATATATTTT
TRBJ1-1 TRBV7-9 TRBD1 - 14 CASSSDRVETEAFF TGTGCCAGCAGCTCGGACAGGGTTGAGACTGAAGCTTTCTTT
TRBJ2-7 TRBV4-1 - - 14 CASSHPDTAYEQYF TGCGCCAGCAGCCACCCGGACACCGCCTACGAGCAGTACTTC
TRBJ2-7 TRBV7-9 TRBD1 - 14 CASSSSGTVHEQYF TGTGCCAGCAGCTCCTCCGGGACAGTCCACGAGCAGTACTTC
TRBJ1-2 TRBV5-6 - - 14 CASSLPDGNYGYTF TGTGCCAGCAGCTTGCCGGACGGAAACTATGGCTACACCTTC
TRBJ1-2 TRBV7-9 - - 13 CASSSPDTDGYTF TGTGCCAGCAGCTCTCCGGACACTGATGGCTACACCTTC
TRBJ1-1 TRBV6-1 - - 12 CASKFGNTEAFF TGTGCCAGCAAGTTTGGGAACACTGAAGCTTTCTTT
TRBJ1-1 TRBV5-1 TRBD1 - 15 CASSSGQGAPTEAFF TGCGCCAGCAGCTCTGGACAGGGGGCGCCCACTGAAGCTTTCTTT
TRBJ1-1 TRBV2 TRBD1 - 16 CASSEETGRSITEAFF TGTGCCAGCAGTGAGGAGACAGGGAGGTCGATCACTGAAGCTTTCTTT
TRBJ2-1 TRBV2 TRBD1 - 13 CASSEGTGGEQFF TGTGCCAGCAGTGAAGGGACAGGGGGTGAGCAGTTCTTC
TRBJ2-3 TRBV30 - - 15 CAWSVGSLLVDTQYF TGTGCCTGGAGTGTTGGCAGTTTATTAGTGGATACGCAGTATTTT
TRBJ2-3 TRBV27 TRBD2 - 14 CASSLAGGRDTQYF TGTGCCAGCAGTTTAGCGGGGGGGCGGGATACGCAGTATTTT
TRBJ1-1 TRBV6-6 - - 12 CASSSDPAGAFF TGTGCCAGCAGCTCGGACCCCGCGGGAGCTTTCTTT
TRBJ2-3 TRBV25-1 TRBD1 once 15 CASRGTGGHTDTQYF TGTGCCAGCAGGGGAACAGGGGGCCATACAGATACGCAGTATTTT
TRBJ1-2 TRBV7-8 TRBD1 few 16 CASSSTGGLGKNGYTF TGTGCCAGCAGCTCGACAGGGGGCCTGGGGAAAAATGGCTACACCTTC
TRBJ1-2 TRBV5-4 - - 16 CASSGGGDRGNYGYTF TGTGCCAGCAGCGGGGGAGGAGACAGAGGTAACTATGGCTACACCTTC
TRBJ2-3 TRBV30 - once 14 CAWSVLDRTDTQYF TGTGCCTGGAGTGTACTTGATCGCACAGATACGCAGTATTTT
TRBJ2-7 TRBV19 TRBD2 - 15 CASSAGTSTSYEQYF TGTGCCAGTAGCGCCGGGACTAGCACCTCATACGAGCAGTACTTC
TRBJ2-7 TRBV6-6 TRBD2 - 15 CASNAREAGAYEQYF TGTGCCAGCAACGCTCGGGAGGCCGGGGCCTACGAGCAGTACTTC
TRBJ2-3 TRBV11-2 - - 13 CASSLERDNTQYF TGTGCCAGCAGCTTAGAACGCGATAATACGCAGTATTTT
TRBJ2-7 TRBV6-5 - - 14 CASSYAEVSYEQYF TGTGCCAGCAGTTACGCAGAGGTATCCTACGAGCAGTACTTC
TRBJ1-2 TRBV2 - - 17 CASSEDGEVLGSYGYTF TGTGCCAGCAGTGAAGACGGGGAAGTTCTAGGCTCCTATGGCTACACCTTC
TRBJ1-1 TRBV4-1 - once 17 CASSQEFDWGAGTEAFF TGCGCCAGCAGCCAAGAGTTCGATTGGGGGGCTGGCACTGAAGCTTTCTTT
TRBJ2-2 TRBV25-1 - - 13 CASSEGTTGELFF TGTGCCAGCAGTGAAGGGACGACCGGGGAGCTGTTTTTT
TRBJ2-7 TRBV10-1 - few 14 CASSESRGPGEQYF TGCGCCAGCAGTGAATCCCGGGGACCTGGGGAGCAGTACTTC
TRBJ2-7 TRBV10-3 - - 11 CATYGDYEQYF TGTGCCACGTACGGGGACTACGAGCAGTACTTC
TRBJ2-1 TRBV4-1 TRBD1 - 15 CASSNPGQGINEQFF TGCGCCAGCAGCAACCCGGGACAGGGGATCAATGAGCAGTTCTTC
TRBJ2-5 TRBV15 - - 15 CATSRGPEAQETQYF TGTGCCACCAGCAGGGGCCCGGAGGCCCAAGAGACCCAGTACTTC
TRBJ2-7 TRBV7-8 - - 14 CASSLGGLQYEQYF TGTGCCAGCAGCTTAGGAGGTCTCCAATACGAGCAGTACTTC
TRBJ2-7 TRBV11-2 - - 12 CASSFIEREQYF TGTGCCAGCAGCTTCATAGAGCGCGAGCAGTACTTC
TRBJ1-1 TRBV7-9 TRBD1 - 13 CASSRIATGGAFF TGTGCCAGCAGCCGGATTGCGACAGGGGGAGCTTTCTTT
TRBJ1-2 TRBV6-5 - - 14 CASSYAESYYGYTF TGTGCCAGCAGTTACGCAGAGTCTTACTATGGCTACACCTTC
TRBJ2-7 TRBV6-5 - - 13 CASGSGHRYEQYF TGTGCCAGCGGATCGGGACACCGCTACGAGCAGTACTTC
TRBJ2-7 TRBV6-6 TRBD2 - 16 CASSYTLAGGSYEQYF TGTGCCAGCAGTTACACCCTAGCGGGAGGGTCCTACGAGCAGTACTTC
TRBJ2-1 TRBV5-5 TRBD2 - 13 CASSLPAGGEQFF TGTGCCAGCAGCTTACCGGCGGGAGGTGAGCAGTTCTTC
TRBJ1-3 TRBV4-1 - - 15 CASSQEASAGNTIYF TGCGCCAGCAGCCAAGAAGCATCGGCTGGAAACACCATATATTTT
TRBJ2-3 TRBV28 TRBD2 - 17 CASSLPGLAPSTDTQYF TGTGCCAGCAGTTTACCGGGACTAGCGCCCAGCACAGATACGCAGTATTTT
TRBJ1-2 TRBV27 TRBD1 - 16 CASRQGATGINYGYTF TGTGCCAGCCGACAGGGGGCGACGGGAATTAACTATGGCTACACCTTC
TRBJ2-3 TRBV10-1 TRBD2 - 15 CASLGGGFNTDTQYF TGCGCCAGCCTCGGGGGGGGCTTCAACACAGATACGCAGTATTTT